Listed below are T cell receptor beta chains from one sample, sequenced in a study of T cell responses to AZD1222 COVID-19 vaccine. Clones were read by immunoSEQ multiplex PCR, and TCRdb kept only the in-frame ones, dropping some. The data contain 110,000 or so clones, around 84% of them singletons. Sequencing was performed on peripheral blood, taken 28 days after the second AZD1222 dose. These receptors all come from an adult who received the AZD1222 COVID-19 vaccine. CDR3s leave out the opening cysteine and the closing phenylalanine or tryptophan. A D gene is named only where the DNA matches it firmly.

j_call | cdr3_length | d_call | v_call | cdr3_aa
TRBJ1-2 | 11 | NA | TRBV30 | AWSRDTGYGYT
TRBJ1-4 | 11 | NA | TRBV29-1 | SVGVSTNEKLF
TRBJ1-2 | 12 | NA | TRBV7-2 | ASSLNTGRDGYT
TRBJ2-3 | 13 | NA | TRBV7-7 | ASSLGSGESDTQY
TRBJ2-7 | 11 | NA | TRBV9 | ASSVAADPIQY
TRBJ1-2 | 6 | NA | TRBV10-1 | ASSSQD
TRBJ2-3 | 14 | NA | TRBV7-2 | ASSLFGGGSTDTQY
TRBJ1-6 | 15 | NA | TRBV11-2 | ASSLAAGRNQNSPLH
TRBJ2-3 | 14 | TRBD2 | TRBV6-1 | ASSEATSGRGDTQY
TRBJ1-1 | 11 | NA | TRBV18 | ASSQGESTEAF
TRBJ2-3 | 13 | NA | TRBV10-3 | AISGVSGGTDTQY
TRBJ1-6 | 15 | TRBD1 | TRBV27 | ASSSDPDRDYNSPLH
TRBJ1-2 | 11 | TRBD1 | TRBV6-6 | ASSPGQGFGYT
TRBJ1-6 | 13 | TRBD1 | TRBV7-9 | ASSFGQGMNSPLH
TRBJ1-1 | 10 | NA | TRBV6-5 | ASSYRDTEAF
TRBJ2-7 | 13 | NA | TRBV5-6 | ASSLWRRVDDEQY
TRBJ1-3 | 12 | TRBD1 | TRBV29-1 | SARTGYSGNTIY
TRBJ2-3 | 14 | NA | TRBV5-1 | ASSLGPSSGTDTQY
TRBJ1-6 | 12 | NA | TRBV4-1 | ASSQDPAGSPLH
TRBJ1-6 | 13 | NA | TRBV27 | ASSLRTGSNSPLH
TRBJ2-7 | 20 | NA | TRBV1 | TSSQDLQPGNPKSPKDIEQY
TRBJ1-2 | 11 | NA | TRBV2 | ASRAGESYGYT
TRBJ2-3 | 11 | NA | TRBV7-2 | ASSAVSTDTQY
TRBJ2-7 | 13 | NA | TRBV5-6 | ASSGAGTPHYEQY
TRBJ1-5 | 11 | NA | TRBV19 | ASKGPAGQPQH
TRBJ1-3 | 11 | NA | TRBV28 | AITAAIGNTIY
TRBJ2-1 | 12 | NA | TRBV5-8 | ASSTWPPYNEQF
TRBJ1-3 | 12 | NA | TRBV4-3 | ASSLTRGGNTIY
TRBJ2-7 | 13 | NA | TRBV5-4 | ASSLDAGSSYEQY
TRBJ2-3 | 12 | NA | TRBV20-1 | SASHREGTDTQY
TRBJ1-4 | 15 | NA | TRBV15 | ATSFEPLGSPNEKLF
TRBJ2-3 | 12 | NA | TRBV9 | ASSVGDSTDTQY
TRBJ1-5 | 8 | NA | TRBV6-5 | ASRWTAQH
TRBJ2-1 | 10 | TRBD2 | TRBV11-2 | ASSYGGAEQF
TRBJ2-1 | 12 | NA | TRBV27 | ATHTRAGHNEQF
TRBJ2-3 | 12 | NA | TRBV5-1 | ASSLDGGEDTQY
TRBJ2-2 | 14 | NA | TRBV4-3 | ASSQELGVRTGELF
TRBJ1-5 | 12 | NA | TRBV15 | ATSSRITGSPQH
TRBJ2-1 | 17 | NA | TRBV11-1 | ASSLAHRRGRGLYNEQF
TRBJ2-1 | 11 | NA | TRBV10-3 | AILEPPYNEQF
TRBJ2-5 | 11 | NA | TRBV10-3 | AISETYQETQY
TRBJ2-7 | 11 | TRBD1 | TRBV12-3/TRBV12-4 | ASTRTGGSEQY
TRBJ1-2 | 15 | NA | TRBV19 | ASSISTGQWGFYGYT
TRBJ2-1 | 13 | TRBD2 | TRBV5-4 | AATSGASSYNEQF
TRBJ2-4 | 13 | NA | TRBV10-2 | ASTEGEVAKNIQY
TRBJ1-3 | 12 | TRBD1 | TRBV7-9 | ASSKRDSGNTIY
TRBJ1-3 | 10 | NA | TRBV29-1 | SVAGTGNTIY
TRBJ1-1 | 13 | NA | TRBV7-9 | ASARGIGRNTEAF
TRBJ1-1 | 12 | NA | TRBV16 | ASSQSPRDTEAF
TRBJ2-5 | 11 | TRBD2 | TRBV10-1 | ASAAGNPGTQY
TRBJ2-7 | 11 | NA | TRBV10-3 | AISGTDSYEQY
TRBJ2-7 | 14 | TRBD1 | TRBV5-1 | ASSLIGGQGSYEQY
TRBJ2-7 | 12 | TRBD2 | TRBV28 | ASSSPSGYYEQY